One sample yielded the 27 T cell receptor beta chains listed below, sequenced in a study of T-cell reconstitution after alpha-beta-depleted transplantation in children. Using unique molecular identifiers, the investigators prepared the TCRbeta library. A single record per CDR3 protein comes from TCRdb applying MiXCR to the PCR reads. The repertoire includes around 400,000 distinct CDR3 sequences, approximately 20% of them detected once, and 3% to 4.5% sits in the top ten. The sample here was PBMCs from the stem cell graft donor, taken from the stem cell graft. All receptors derive from a human donor who donated a stem cell graft to a child with acute myeloid leukemia.

The chain uses TRBV4-1 and TRBJ1-4; D might be TRBD1 (6 bases). The CDR3 covers 16 residues. V lost 8 bases and J lost 8, with 24 bases in between. Germline V gene sequence: CDR1 MGHRA, CDR2 YSYEKL. CDR3 sequence (DNA): TGCGCCAGCGACACAGGGAAGTTTGGCCTAGGGGAAAAACTGTTTTTT. Amino acids: CASDTGKFGLGEKLFF.

This clonotype has a handful of counts. J is TRBJ2-7 and V is TRBV28; D is ambiguous. The CDR3 loop spans 17 amino acids. Germline assignment: CDR1 MDHEN and CDR2 SYDVKM. With 3 bases removed from V and 0 bases from J, the gap between germline ends came to 18 bases. The CDR3 nucleotides are TGTGCCAGCAGTTTGGCAGCCCGAACTTTTAGCTCCTACGAGCAGTACTTC. It yields the protein CASSLAARTFSSYEQYF.

This clonotype came up many times. The rearrangement joins TRBV29-1 to TRBJ2-3; 9 bases are a match to TRBD2. This CDR3 has 15 residues. Germline V gene sequence: CDR1 SQVTM, CDR2 ANQGSEA. After removal of 5 bases from V and 1 base from J, the junction contained 7 bases not matched to a gene. The CDR3 protein is CSVPVAGARTDTQYF. The CDR3 DNA follows: TGCAGCGTTCCAGTAGCGGGAGCTCGCACAGATACGCAGTATTTT.

The chain links TRBV6-5 to TRBJ1-1; D unresolved. Germline V gives CDR1 MNHEY, CDR2 SVGAGI. CDR3 length: 12 residues. Trimming pared 6 bases from V and 11 bases from J, leaving 16 bases between. CDR3 sequence (DNA): TGTGCCAGCAGAGTATTTCCCACGATGGCTTTCTTT. Protein product: CASRVFPTMAFF.

Many counts were recorded for this clonotype. V is TRBV6-5 and J is TRBJ2-1; perhaps TRBD2 as D (6 bases). The CDR3 sequence is 16 residues long. Per germline, CDR1 MNHEY and CDR2 SVGAGI. Trimming shortened V by 0 bases and J by 10 bases, and 19 bases separated the two germline ends. CDR3 loop: CASSYSGGGLSREQFF. Here the CDR3 DNA reads TGTGCCAGCAGTTACTCTGGGGGAGGCCTCTCCAGGGAGCAGTTCTTC.

The V and J genes are TRBV20-1 and TRBJ1-4, with a tentative D call TRBD1 (6 bases). V lost 2 bases and J lost 3, with 16 bases in between. The CDR3 sequence is 16 residues long. Germline-derived CDR1 and CDR2 are DFQATT and SNEGSKA (reference sequence). DNA for the CDR3: TGCAGTGCTAGATTAACAGGGTTACTTCCTAATGAAAAACTGTTTTTT. As protein: CSARLTGLLPNEKLFF.

V is TRBV20-1 and J is TRBJ2-3; 10 bases fit TRBD2. Germline loops: CDR1 DFQATT, CDR2 SNEGSKA (reference sequence). Trimming cost V 4 bases and J 5 bases; bases outside gene matches: 9. The CDR3 spans 15 residues. The CDR3 protein is CSAMSGRAAEDTQYF. The DNA for the CDR3 is TGCAGTGCTATGAGCGGGAGGGCCGCGGAAGATACGCAGTATTTT.

This clonotype was counted many times. The chain recombines TRBV20-1 with TRBJ1-5, with D perhaps TRBD1 (6 bases). The V end lost 5 bases, the J end lost 0 bases, and 8 bases lay between the germline ends. There are 13 residues in the CDR3. Germline V gene lookup returns CDR1 DFQATT and CDR2 SNEGSKA (reference sequence). The CDR3 here is CSAGGHSNQPQHF. Written as DNA, the CDR3 is TGCAGTGCTGGGGGGCATAGCAATCAGCCCCAGCATTTT.

This clonotype showed up just a few times. The genes are TRBV4-1 and TRBJ2-7; 8 bases map to TRBD2. CDR1 MGHRA and CDR2 YSYEKL come from the germline V gene. V trimming: 0 bases; J trimming: 2 bases; junction bases outside the gene matches: 12. This CDR3 is 18 amino acids long. CDR3 in amino acids: CASSQEGGSGTMPYEQYF. The CDR3 DNA reads TGCGCCAGCAGCCAAGAAGGGGGTAGCGGGACAATGCCCTACGAGCAGTACTTC.

A few counts support this clonotype. The chain has TRBV7-2 and TRBJ2-5; D tentatively reads TRBD1 or TRBD2 (5 bases each). Trimming left V 5 bases short and J 1 base short, with 17 bases between. Germline lookup yields CDR1 SGHTA and CDR2 FQGNSA. The CDR3 contains 16 residues. CDR3 nucleotide sequence: TGTGCCAGCAGCAACCGGGACGTTAGTCCCCAAGAGACCCAGTACTTC. Its translation: CASSNRDVSPQETQYF. The variable domain in full, completed from reference TRBV7-2 and TRBJ2-5, reads GAGVSQSPSNKVTEKGKDVELRCDPISGHTALYWYRQSLGQGLEFLIYFQGNSAPDKSGLPSDRFSAERTGGSVSTLTIQRTQQEDSAVYLCASSNRDVSPQETQYFGPGTRLLVL.

The table lists this clonotype with a few counts. The chain employs TRBV20-1 and TRBJ2-3; 7 nucleotides line up with TRBD1. J lost 1 base, V lost 3 bases, and 7 bases had no gene match. The CDR3 contains 15 residues. Germline V lookup: CDR1 DFQATT, CDR2 SNEGSKA (reference sequence). CDR3 residues: CSASNRGLGTDTQYF. CDR3 bases: TGCAGTGCTAGTAACAGGGGCCTCGGCACAGATACGCAGTATTTT.

The V gene is TRBV19, the J gene TRBJ1-1, with TRBD1 as a possible D gene (5 bases). This CDR3 is 13 amino acids long. CDR1 is LNHDA and CDR2 is SQIVND in the germline V gene (reference sequence). Trimming removed 4 bases from V and 11 bases from J, with 17 bases in between. CDR3 protein: CASSTRDGGEAFF. In nucleotides, the CDR3 is TGTGCCAGTAGTACCCGGGACGGGGGAGAGGCTTTCTTT. Complete variable domain (other parts from reference TRBV19 and TRBJ1-1): DGGITQSPKYLFRKEGQNVTLSCEQNLNHDAMYWYRQDPGQGLRLIYYSQIVNDFQKGDIAEGYSVSREKKESFPLTVTSAQKNPTAFYLCASSTRDGGEAFFGQGTRLTVV.

The J gene is TRBJ2-7, the V gene TRBV15, with unresolved D. The V gene's germline CDR1 is LNHNV and CDR2 YYDKDF (reference sequence). This CDR3 has 14 residues. Trimming cost V 1 base and J 3 bases, with 10 bases left between them. The CDR3 DNA reads as TGTGCCACCAGCAGAGGGTACAGATACTACGAGCAGTACTTC. This translates into CATSRGYRYYEQYF.

The chain recombines TRBV12-3 or TRBV12-4 with TRBJ2-7, with 7 bases that match TRBD2. This CDR3 comprises 15 residues. J lost 5 bases, V lost 3 bases, and 10 bases had no gene match. This CDR3 reads CASSFPGLGRNEQYF. The CDR3 DNA follows: TGTGCCAGCAGTTTCCCCGGGCTCGGGAGGAACGAGCAGTACTTC.

This rearrangement joins TRBV29-1 to TRBJ2-5, with 12 bases identical to TRBD2. Germline lookup yields CDR1 SQVTM and CDR2 ANQGSEA. The CDR3 consists of 13 residues. J lost 5 bases, V lost 7 bases, and 5 bases had no gene match. DNA of the CDR3: TGCAGCGCCCGGACTAGCGGGGATGAGACCCAGTACTTC. Its translation is CSARTSGDETQYF.

The CDR3 spells CASSLDRDGEQYF. In nucleotides, the CDR3 is TGTGCCAGCAGCTTAGACAGGGACGGCGAGCAGTACTTC. The chain is built from TRBV7-2 and TRBJ2-7; D is possibly TRBD1 (6 bases). The CDR3 sequence is 13 residues long. The V gene's germline CDR1 is SGHTA and CDR2 FQGNSA. V lost 1 base and J lost 6, with 10 bases in between. Supplemented by reference TRBV7-2 and TRBJ2-7, the full variable domain reads GAGVSQSPSNKVTEKGKDVELRCDPISGHTALYWYRQSLGQGLEFLIYFQGNSAPDKSGLPSDRFSAERTGGSVSTLTIQRTQQEDSAVYLCASSLDRDGEQYFGPGTRLTVT.

This clonotype came up many times. The gene calls are TRBV29-1 and TRBJ2-3; no definite D call. Trimming took off 3 bases at V and 2 bases at J, with 9 bases between the two ends. Germline loops: CDR1 SQVTM, CDR2 ANQGSEA. The CDR3 totals 13 residues. In nucleotides, the CDR3 is TGCAGCGTTGATACCAGCGCCACAGATACGCAGTATTTT. It translates to CSVDTSATDTQYF.

CDR3 sequence reads: CRYPSGIPPPMTYEQYF. DNA of the CDR3: TGCAGGTACCCTAGCGGAATCCCACCACCGATGACCTACGAGCAGTACTTC. The chain is built from TRBV29-1 and TRBJ2-7, with 7 bases lining up with TRBD2. The CDR3 consists of 17 residues. In germline, CDR1 is SQVTM, CDR2 ANQGSEA.

This clonotype was counted a few times. This chain uses TRBV24-1 with TRBJ2-5; 10 bases line up with TRBD2. The CDR3 length is 15 residues. Germline lookup yields CDR1 KGHDR and CDR2 SFDVKD. V lost 2 bases, J lost 2 bases, and 1 base stayed unmatched. The CDR3 DNA sequence: TGTGCCACCAGTGATTGGACTAGCGGACAAGAGACCCAGTACTTC. It encodes CATSDWTSGQETQYF.

This clonotype was observed a handful of times. This chain links TRBV12-3 or TRBV12-4 with TRBJ2-1; no firm D call. Trimming shortened V by 3 bases and J by 6 bases, and 9 bases separated the two germline ends. The CDR3 consists of 13 residues. DNA for the CDR3: TGTGCCAGCAGTTTTCGGCCCGTCAATGAGCAGTTCTTC. Protein sequence: CASSFRPVNEQFF.

This clonotype has only a few counts. The CDR3 loop reads CSVEGEQGSADTQYF. The CDR3 DNA sequence: TGCAGCGTTGAGGGGGAACAGGGGAGCGCAGATACGCAGTATTTT. V is TRBV29-1 and J is TRBJ2-3; 7 positions agree with TRBD1. Germline loops: CDR1 SQVTM, CDR2 ANQGSEA. Trimming cost V 3 bases and J 4 bases; bases outside gene matches: 10. CDR3 length equals 15 residues.

The V call is TRBV5-1, the J call TRBJ2-7; D is possibly TRBD1 (6 bases). This CDR3 spans 15 amino acids. The V gene lost 0 bases and the J gene lost 3 bases, with 13 bases spanning the gap. From germline, CDR1 is SGHRS and CDR2 YFSETQ. CDR3 coding DNA: TGCGCCAGCAGCTTGGTAGCAGGGGAACGCTACGAGCAGTACTTC. Translating gives CASSLVAGERYEQYF.

This clonotype came up many times. The chain couples TRBV20-1 to TRBJ1-1; D is perhaps TRBD1 (6 bases). The CDR3 spans 13 residues. From germline, CDR1 is DFQATT and CDR2 SNEGSKA (reference sequence). V was clipped by 5 bases and J by 7 bases, with 17 bases between them. Here the CDR3 DNA reads TGCAGTGCTCCCACCACAGGGTGGGGTGAAGCTTTCTTT. It encodes CSAPTTGWGEAFF.

This clonotype came up a few times. The rearrangement uses TRBV7-2 and TRBJ2-4; 8 positions agree with TRBD1. The CDR3 has 14 amino acids. The germline gives CDR1 SGHTA, CDR2 FQGNSA. V gave up 4 bases and J gave up 3 bases; unmatched junction bases: 2. As DNA, the CDR3 is TGTGCCAGCAGCTCCACAGGGGGCAAAAACATTCAGTACTTC. Its protein is CASSSTGGKNIQYF.

This clonotype was seen many times. CDR3: CSARDPTGFFEQYF. As DNA, the CDR3 is TGCAGTGCTAGAGATCCGACAGGGTTCTTCGAGCAGTACTTC. The gene calls are TRBV20-1 and TRBJ2-7, with 7 bases fitting TRBD1. The CDR3 is 14 amino acids. The germline gives CDR1 DFQATT, CDR2 SNEGSKA (reference sequence). Trimming at V came to 0 bases and at J to 6 bases, leaving 8 bases not matched to a gene.

The chain couples TRBV7-9 to TRBJ2-4, with 8 bases identical to TRBD1. The ends lost 5 bases at V and 4 bases at J; junction bases unmatched: 10. The germline V gene encodes CDR1 SEHNR and CDR2 FQNEAQ (reference sequence). The CDR3 is made up of 16 amino acids. The CDR3 DNA sequence: TGTGCCAGCAGCATCCCGGACAGGGAAATTAAAAACATTCAGTACTTC. Amino acids: CASSIPDREIKNIQYF.

The sample holds many counts of this clonotype. The chain is built from TRBV29-1 and TRBJ2-1; 8 bases line up with TRBD1. Losses at the gene ends were 8 bases for V and 1 base for J; bases not matched to a gene: 4. The CDR3 consists of 13 residues. In germline, CDR1 is SQVTM, CDR2 ANQGSEA. CDR3 amino acids: CSTGQVSYNEQFF. The CDR3 coding sequence is TGCAGCACGGGACAGGTGTCCTACAATGAGCAGTTCTTC.